The next 13 T cell receptor beta chains were all read from a single sample in a study of T cells after yellow fever vaccination. TCRdb redid the calling of the 5' RACE reads with MiXCR, one entry per CDR3 protein. Of 200,000 to 300,000 distinct CDR3 sequences in the sample, 6.9% were seen once. The sample consisted of CD4+ T cells sorted from PBMCs, taken 15 days after the yellow fever booster vaccination. These receptors were collected from a man aged 25-45 years who received the YFV17D yellow fever vaccine.

This clonotype was counted many times. This chain joins TRBV2 and TRBJ2-1, with D perhaps matching TRBD1 or TRBD2 (5 bases each). CDR1 and CDR2 (germline): SNHLY, FYNNEI. The CDR3 runs to 16 residues. V lost 8 bases and J 0 bases, leaving 17 bases between the germline ends. The CDR3 DNA sequence: TGTGCCAGCTCTCCCTCTGGGGGTAGCTCCTACAATGAGCAGTTCTTC. Residues: CASSPSGGSSYNEQFF.

The V call is TRBV11-2, the J call TRBJ2-5, with 10 bases matching TRBD2. V shed 1 base, J shed 2 bases, and the junction held 10 bases outside the gene matches. CDR3 length equals 18 residues. Germline V gene sequence: CDR1 SGHAT, CDR2 FQNNGV. This CDR3 reads CASSLVGLAGAGQETQYF. The DNA for the CDR3 is TGTGCCAGCAGCTTAGTAGGGCTAGCGGGAGCGGGGCAAGAGACCCAGTACTTC.

CDR3 region: CASSYYRVAGANVLTF. The CDR3 DNA sequence: TGTGCCAGCAGTTACTACAGGGTAGCTGGGGCCAACGTCCTGACTTTC. The rearrangement uses TRBV6-5 and TRBJ2-6, with TRBD1 as a possible D gene (6 bases). V lost 1 base, J lost 2 bases, and 9 bases lay in between. The CDR3 runs to 16 residues. Germline CDR1 is MNHEY and CDR2 is SVGAGI.

V and J are TRBV29-1 and TRBJ2-7, with D hard to call. Germline V gene lookup returns CDR1 SQVTM and CDR2 ANQGSEA. This CDR3 region has 12 residues. Trimming shortened V by 4 bases and J by 1 base, and 8 bases separated the two germline ends. The CDR3 DNA follows: TGCAGCGTTGGGACGGATTCCTACGAGCAGTACTTC. Translated, it gives CSVGTDSYEQYF.

The genes are TRBV5-1 and TRBJ2-7; D might be TRBD1 (5 bases). Trimming cost V 0 bases and J 5 bases, with 9 bases left between them. This CDR3 has 13 amino acids. Germline V gives CDR1 SGHRS, CDR2 YFSETQ. In DNA form, the CDR3 reads TGCGCCAGCAGCTTGGTGGGGCATAACGAGCAGTACTTC. Translation: CASSLVGHNEQYF.

The CDR3 loop reads CASTTGVEQFF. The CDR3 DNA follows: TGTGCCAGCACAACCGGAGTTGAGCAGTTCTTC. The chain is built from TRBV7-2 and TRBJ2-1; D unresolved. The CDR3 has 11 amino acids. Germline V CDR1 and CDR2: SGHTA, FQGNSA. Between the trimmed V and J ends, which lost 7 bases and 9 bases, there was a span of 10 bases.

Only one count was recorded for this clonotype. The chain couples TRBV13 to TRBJ2-7, with 7 positions matching TRBD1. This CDR3 is built from 11 residues. Germline CDR1 reads PRHDT; CDR2 reads FYEKMQ (reference sequence). J was trimmed by 13 bases and V by 0 bases; bases with no gene match: 3. CDR3 sequence (DNA): TGTGCCAGCAGCTTAGGCGGGACAGCATACTTC. Its protein product is CASSLGGTAYF.

This clonotype was observed many times. The CDR3 nucleotides read TGTGCCAGCAGCCCCTTGAGGGGCACAGATACGCAGTATTTT. Amino acids: CASSPLRGTDTQYF. V usage is TRBV27 and J usage is TRBJ2-3, with a tentative D call TRBD2 (5 bases). V was shortened by 6 bases and J by 1 base, with 11 bases between the two germline ends. Germline V lookup: CDR1 MNHEY, CDR2 SMNVEV (reference sequence). CDR3 length equals 14 residues.

This clonotype was detected a few times. The chain carries TRBV6-2 or TRBV6-3 and TRBJ2-5, with unresolved D. Between the trimmed V and J ends, which lost 10 bases and 2 bases, there was a span of 11 bases. CDR3 size: 12 residues. Germline CDR1 is MNHEY and CDR2 is SVGEGT. The CDR3 region is CATQGQQETQYF. DNA of the CDR3: TGTGCCACCCAAGGGCAGCAAGAGACCCAGTACTTC.

This chain links TRBV6-1 with TRBJ2-7, with a weak D call TRBD1 (5 bases). This CDR3 has 15 amino acids. The germline gives CDR1 MNHNS, CDR2 SASEGT. The V end was cut by 6 bases, the J end by 2 bases, with 17 bases between. The CDR3 nucleotides read TGTGCCAGCAGCCCAAGGGTCAGGGTGACCTACGAGCAGTACTTC. Residues: CASSPRVRVTYEQYF.

This clonotype occurred a few times. The V and J genes are TRBV7-2 and TRBJ2-1; weak D call: TRBD1 (8 bases). Germline V gives CDR1 SGHTA, CDR2 FQGNSA. This CDR3 has 15 residues. V was pared by 4 bases and J by 4 bases, with 14 bases between. The CDR3 DNA sequence: TGTGCCAGCAGCTCCCACAGGGGGGGTTACAATGAGCAGTTCTTC. This encodes CASSSHRGGYNEQFF.

Here the CDR3 reads CASSLRQAVNTEAFF. Written as DNA, the CDR3 is TGTGCCAGCAGCTTAAGGCAGGCCGTGAACACTGAAGCTTTCTTT. This rearrangement joins TRBV7-9 to TRBJ1-1, with no clear D. Trimming took off 2 bases at V and 0 bases at J, with 10 bases between the two ends. The length of the CDR3 is 15 residues. Germline CDR1 reads SEHNR; CDR2 reads FQNEAQ (reference sequence). The full variable domain, its missing parts supplied by reference TRBV7-9 and TRBJ1-1, is DTGVSQNPRHKITKRGQNVTFRCDPISEHNRLYWYRQTLGQGPEFLTYFQNEAQLEKSRLLSDRFSAERPKGSFSTLEIQRTEQGDSAMYLCASSLRQAVNTEAFFGQGTRLTVV.

This clonotype was detected ten times or more. V usage is TRBV6-2 or TRBV6-3 and J usage is TRBJ2-4; 8 bases agree with TRBD2. Per the germline V gene, CDR1 is MNHEY and CDR2 is SVGEGT. With 4 bases clipped from V and 2 bases from J, the junction kept 13 bases outside the gene matches. This CDR3 region has 18 residues. The CDR3, as DNA: TGTGCCAGCAGTTTCCTTCGAGAGCGGGAGTCGACCAAAAACATTCAGTACTTC. Translated: CASSFLRERESTKNIQYF.